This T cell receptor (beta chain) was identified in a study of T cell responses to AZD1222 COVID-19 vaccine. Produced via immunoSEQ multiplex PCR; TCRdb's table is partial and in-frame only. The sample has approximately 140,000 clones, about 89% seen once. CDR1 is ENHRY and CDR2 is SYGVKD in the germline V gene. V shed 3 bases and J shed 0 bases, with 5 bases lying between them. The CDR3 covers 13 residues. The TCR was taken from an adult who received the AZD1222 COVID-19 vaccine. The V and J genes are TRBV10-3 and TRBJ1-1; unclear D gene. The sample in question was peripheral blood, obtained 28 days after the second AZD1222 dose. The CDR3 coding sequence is TGTGCCATCAGTGACAGTTTGAACACTGAAGCTTTCTTT. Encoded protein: CAISDSLNTEAFF.